Shown below are 8 T cell receptor beta chains from a single sample sequenced in a study of CD8 T cells in ankylosing spondylitis. Whole-study findings and limits: The study identified a TCR beta motif of under ten highly homologous variants that appeared characteristic of ankylosing spondylitis blood.

Their cognate antigens are unknown. TCRdb ran MiXCR on the 5' RACE reads and lists one entry per CDR3 protein. The repertoire holds 350,000 or so distinct CDR3 sequences, with around 7.6% as singletons. The sequencing input was blood, either unsorted or a sorted T cell fraction (not recorded which). These receptors were collected from a male donor with ankylosing spondylitis.

The chain carries TRBV20-1 and TRBJ2-7, with a possible D match to TRBD2 (5 bases). This CDR3 region has 13 residues. Germline V gives CDR1 DFQATT, CDR2 SNEGSKA (reference sequence). Trimming stripped 4 bases from V and 1 base from J, with 11 bases between. The CDR3 region has the DNA TGCAGTGCTATGGGTGAGGGTTCCTACGAGCAGTACTTC. It encodes CSAMGEGSYEQYF.

This clonotype has more than one count but fewer than ten. The gene calls are TRBV4-3 and TRBJ1-1; D uncertain. CDR1 and CDR2 from the germline V gene are LGHNA and YSLEER. V was cut by 3 bases and J by 4 bases, with 12 bases left in between. There are 14 residues in the CDR3. CDR3 sequence: CASSQEVRFTEAFF. The CDR3, as DNA: TGCGCCAGCAGCCAGGAGGTCCGGTTCACTGAAGCTTTCTTT.

This rearrangement joins TRBV5-1 to TRBJ2-2; a weak D match, TRBD2 (6 bases). The CDR3 spans 17 residues. Germline assignment: CDR1 SGHRS and CDR2 YFSETQ. Trimming removed 2 bases from V and 4 bases from J, with 18 bases in between. CDR3: CASSLRDSAGSTGELFF. Written as DNA, the CDR3 is TGCGCCAGCAGCTTACGAGACAGTGCGGGATCCACCGGGGAGCTGTTTTTT.

This clonotype was observed a few times. The V call is TRBV5-1, the J call TRBJ2-7; D gene uncertain. V was clipped by 0 bases and J by 2 bases, with 3 bases between them. Germline-derived CDR1 and CDR2 are SGHRS and YFSETQ. The CDR3 is 12 amino acids. CDR3 region: CASSLEAYEQYF. DNA for the CDR3: TGCGCCAGCAGCTTGGAGGCCTACGAGCAGTACTTC.

This clonotype has a count of ten or more. The chain employs TRBV7-2 and TRBJ2-5; D is unresolved. Germline CDR1 SGHTA, CDR2 FQGNSA. This CDR3 comprises 14 residues. V lost 5 bases to trimming and J lost 3 bases, with 13 bases between them. CDR3 residues: CASSLRQAEETQYF. CDR3 sequence (DNA): TGTGCCAGCAGCCTGCGGCAGGCTGAAGAGACCCAGTACTTC.

The V and J genes are TRBV5-1 and TRBJ2-3, with TRBD2 matching 9 bases. With 4 bases clipped from V and 2 bases from J, the junction kept 11 bases outside the gene matches. The CDR3 runs 17 residues. Germline values: CDR1 SGHRS, CDR2 YFSETQ. CDR3 sequence reads: CASSPFSSGRLTDTQYF. The CDR3 DNA reads as TGCGCCAGCAGCCCCTTCAGTAGCGGGAGACTCACAGATACGCAGTATTTT.

This clonotype was recorded many times. V usage is TRBV29-1 and J usage is TRBJ1-2; D unclear. The CDR3 runs 11 residues. Trimming took 7 bases from V and 7 from J, leaving 13 bases between them. CDR1 and CDR2 (germline): SQVTM, ANQGSEA. The CDR3 loop is CSDGPGGGYTF. CDR3 nucleotides: TGCAGCGATGGGCCCGGAGGTGGCTACACCTTC.

The table lists this clonotype with a few counts. This chain links TRBV6-5 with TRBJ2-1; D not certain. Germline-derived CDR1 and CDR2 are MNHEY and SVGAGI. V dropped 5 bases and J dropped 4 bases, with 6 bases sitting between them. This CDR3 has 12 amino acids. The CDR3 sequence: CASSNAYNEQFF. The CDR3 coding sequence is TGTGCCAGCAGTAACGCGTACAATGAGCAGTTCTTC.